This T cell receptor beta chain was captured in a study of cytotoxic CD8 clonotypes in ibrutinib-treated CLL. For the study at large: Response was recorded as partial in roughly 25 patients and complete in 2; at median 68 months, about 14 remained remitted and some 12 had progressed. Findings and limits, study-wide: Clonality climbed at ibrutinib response, then dropped toward baseline at progression.

The germline gives CDR1 MNHEY, CDR2 SVGAGI. The CDR3 contains 12 residues. The V end was cut by 8 bases, the J end by 9 bases, with 16 bases between. To note about this clone: Its antigen is currently unknown.

Depth targeted 1 in 200,000 to 1 in 1 million T cells, averaging approximately 9.3x coverage per clonotype. Clones were read by immunoSEQ multiplex PCR, and TCRdb kept only the in-frame ones, dropping some. The profile shows tens of thousands of clones, less than 85% of them singletons. The TCR sequence derives from a human donor with chronic lymphocytic leukemia. The sequenced sample was PBMCs, obtained after 24 months of ibrutinib treatment. This sequence joins TRBV6-5 and TRBJ1-2, with a possible D match to TRBD1 (5 bases). This chain's CDR3 is CASCGLEGRYTF. For the CDR3, the DNA is TGTGCCAGCTGTGGGCTCGAGGGGCGCTACACCTTC.